The rows below give T cell receptor beta chains drawn from one sample of a study of CD8+ T cells in alopecia areata. The assay was immunoSEQ multiplex PCR, and TCRdb's table has in-frame clones only and misses some. The sample lists around 290,000 clones; nearly 60% were seen once. The starting material was CD4+ T cells sorted from blood, obtained at week 24, from a patient treated with tofacitinib. These receptors all stem from a human donor with alopecia areata. The CDR3 runs from the conserved cysteine through the conserved F or W. The D gene is left open where the match is weak. Where a row states a size, it is once, few, many or the class of an expanded clone; other rows omit it.

V gene: TRBV6-6; clone size: once; D gene: .; CDR3 protein: CASTERRHQPQHF
V gene: TRBV7-6; clone size: .; D gene: .; CDR3 protein: CASSPYQGFGELFF
V gene: TRBV6-5; clone size: .; D gene: .; CDR3 protein: CASRSRRETQYF
V gene: TRBV6-5; clone size: .; D gene: TRBD1; CDR3 protein: CASSSGTGIHQPQHF
V gene: TRBV6-6; clone size: .; D gene: .; CDR3 protein: CASSSRQGSEQYF
V gene: TRBV2; clone size: .; D gene: TRBD1; CDR3 protein: CASGTGANQPQHF
V gene: TRBV5-1; clone size: .; D gene: .; CDR3 protein: CASSLEAMNTEAFF
V gene: TRBV5-4; clone size: .; D gene: .; CDR3 protein: CASSLGGSNQPQHF
V gene: TRBV7-2; clone size: .; D gene: .; CDR3 protein: CASGGLSADTQYF
V gene: TRBV5-1; clone size: few; D gene: .; CDR3 protein: CASSPQGAAFEAFF
V gene: TRBV7-2; clone size: once; D gene: .; CDR3 protein: CASSRPDSQAFF
V gene: TRBV6-5; clone size: .; D gene: TRBD1; CDR3 protein: CASSQGQGSNTIYF
V gene: TRBV7-9; clone size: .; D gene: .; CDR3 protein: CASSLGQAESPLHF
V gene: TRBV27; clone size: .; D gene: .; CDR3 protein: CASSLQGTGANVLTF
V gene: TRBV18; clone size: few; D gene: .; CDR3 protein: CASSPANTEAFF
V gene: TRBV5-1; clone size: .; D gene: .; CDR3 protein: CASRTDSYEQYF
V gene: TRBV7-3; clone size: .; D gene: .; CDR3 protein: CASSPRTDSPLHF
V gene: TRBV28; clone size: .; D gene: .; CDR3 protein: CASSLTQGVSYEQYF
V gene: TRBV5-1; clone size: .; D gene: .; CDR3 protein: CASSPGILETQYF
V gene: TRBV7-8; clone size: few; D gene: .; CDR3 protein: CASSLRGTKNIQYF
V gene: TRBV5-1; clone size: few; D gene: .; CDR3 protein: CATRAEGEQYF
V gene: TRBV2; clone size: .; D gene: .; CDR3 protein: CARGTYNEQFF
V gene: TRBV7-9; clone size: .; D gene: .; CDR3 protein: CASSLVGYTGELFF
V gene: TRBV5-1; clone size: .; D gene: .; CDR3 protein: CASRPGAGSGQPQHF
V gene: TRBV11-2; clone size: medium-sized; D gene: .; CDR3 protein: CASSSYSPEQFF